These 20 T cell receptor beta chains share one sample of origin, sequenced in a study of cytomegalovirus exposure and HLA in healthy donors. The PCR used 60 Vbeta and 13 Jbeta primers. Data came from immunoSEQ multiplex PCR; TCRdb stores just in-frame clones and leaves some out. The table has 140,000 or so clones, over 75% seen once. The sample was PBMCs. The source of these receptors is a woman younger than 45 in good health and CMV-seronegative.

This clone was seen more than once but under ten times. The chain has TRBV2 and TRBJ2-7; 10 bases match TRBD1. The length of the CDR3 is 13 residues. Germline loops: CDR1 SNHLY, CDR2 FYNNEI. V dropped 7 bases and J dropped 4; count of bases not matched to a gene: 4. DNA of the CDR3: TGTGCCAGCAACCGGGACAGGGGTTACGAGCAGTACTTC. It encodes CASNRDRGYEQYF.

This chain joins TRBV6-5 and TRBJ1-6; the D gene is possibly TRBD1 (5 bases). This CDR3 is built from 14 residues. Per the germline V gene, CDR1 is MNHEY and CDR2 is SVGAGI. Trimming removed 7 bases at V and 7 bases at J, with 14 bases between. CDR3 region: CASNSGLENSPLHF. The CDR3 region has the DNA TGTGCCAGCAACTCAGGGTTAGAAAATTCACCCCTCCACTTT.

In this sample, this clone turned up a few times. This chain joins TRBV27 and TRBJ1-1, with D possibly TRBD1 on 6 matching bases. CDR1 and CDR2 from the germline V gene are MNHEY and SMNVEV (reference sequence). The CDR3 length is 14 residues. V lost 5 bases and J 3 bases, leaving 13 bases between the germline ends. The CDR3: CASSLQGLHTEAFF. Here the CDR3 DNA reads TGTGCCAGCAGTCTACAGGGCCTGCACACTGAAGCTTTCTTT.

This chain connects TRBV5-3 to TRBJ2-1; tentatively, D is TRBD2 (6 bases). TRBV5-3 is labeled an ORF, and its function is uncertain. CDR3 size: 14 residues. The V end lost 0 bases, the J end lost 5 bases, and 9 bases lay between the germline ends. This CDR3 reads CARSLGGEDNEQFF. The DNA for the CDR3 is TGTGCCAGAAGCTTGGGAGGGGAGGACAATGAGCAGTTCTTC.

The genes are TRBV27 and TRBJ1-6; a weak D match, TRBD1 (6 bases). V dropped 5 bases and J dropped 6 bases, with 14 bases sitting between them. The V gene's germline CDR1 is MNHEY and CDR2 SMNVEV (reference sequence). The CDR3 consists of 15 residues. The CDR3, as DNA: TGTGCCAGCAGTCCCGGGGGGGCCGGTAATTCACCCCTCCACTTT. As protein: CASSPGGAGNSPLHF.

The rearrangement uses TRBV2 and TRBJ2-3; 9 nucleotides match TRBD1. The ends lost 8 bases at V and 2 bases at J; junction bases unmatched: 14. This CDR3 contains 17 residues. Germline loops: CDR1 SNHLY, CDR2 FYNNEI. In nucleotides, the CDR3 is TGTGCCAGCCGTCCCGGGACAGGGACCACCGCCACAGATACGCAGTATTTT. This sequence encodes CASRPGTGTTATDTQYF.

The rearrangement links TRBV4-1 to TRBJ1-1; the D is unclear. CDR3 length: 14 amino acids. V gave up 5 bases and J gave up 2 bases, with 12 bases separating them. CDR1 is MGHRA and CDR2 is YSYEKL in the germline V gene. CDR3 residues: CASSFVGRNTEAFF. CDR3 DNA sequence: TGCGCCAGCAGCTTCGTGGGCAGAAACACTGAAGCTTTCTTT.

This clone turned up a few times. J is TRBJ2-5 and V is TRBV28; TRBD2 agrees at 15 bases. J was trimmed by 0 bases and V by 5 bases; bases with no gene match: 4. The CDR3 extends over 17 amino acids. From germline, CDR1 is MDHEN and CDR2 SYDVKM. The CDR3 DNA follows: TGTGCCAGCAGTCCCGGACTAGCGGGGGGGTACCAAGAGACCCAGTACTTC. Amino acids: CASSPGLAGGYQETQYF.

This clone was detected only a few times. The chain links TRBV5-8 to TRBJ1-5; no definite D call. Germline V lookup: CDR1 SGHTS, CDR2 YDEGEE. Between the trimmed V and J ends, which lost 0 bases and 7 bases, there was a span of 11 bases. The CDR3 has 14 residues. In nucleotides, the CDR3 is TGTGCCAGCAGCTTGGGGGGAGTGTACCAGCCCCAGCATTTT. This sequence encodes CASSLGGVYQPQHF.

This chain joins TRBV10-2 and TRBJ2-1; D perhaps matches TRBD1 (6 bases). This CDR3 is 17 amino acids long. Germline assignment: CDR1 WSHSY and CDR2 SAAADI. With 5 bases removed from V and 9 bases from J, the gap between germline ends came to 26 bases. CDR3 in DNA: TGCGCCAGCAGTTCTCACTCCGGGACCAGGGGTTTTGGTGAGCAGTTCTTC. Translating gives CASSSHSGTRGFGEQFF.

This clone was seen more than once but under ten times. The chain couples TRBV2 to TRBJ1-5; unclear D gene. The CDR3 length is 14 residues. The germline V gene has CDR1 SNHLY and CDR2 FYNNEI. V was cut by 7 bases and J by 1 base, with 11 bases left in between. The CDR3 region is CASTWQTSNQPQHF. CDR3 bases: TGTGCCAGCACGTGGCAAACAAGCAATCAGCCCCAGCATTTT.

The CDR3 protein is CASSVTQAYEQYF. The CDR3 coding sequence is TGTGCCAGCAGCGTCACACAAGCCTACGAGCAGTACTTC. The rearrangement links TRBV5-4 to TRBJ2-7; D is uncertain. The germline CDR1 and CDR2 sequences are SGHNT and YYREEE (reference sequence). The CDR3 has 13 residues. Trimming shortened V by 4 bases and J by 2 bases, and 10 bases separated the two germline ends. Based on the CDR3 plus reference TRBV5-4 and TRBJ2-7, the full variable domain is ETGVTQSPTHLIKTRGQQVTLRCSSQSGHNTVSWYQQALGQGPQFIFQYYREEENGRGNFPPRFSGLQFPNYSSELNVNALELDDSALYLCASSVTQAYEQYFGPGTRLTVT.

This clone occurred a few times. J is TRBJ1-2 and V is TRBV4-2; D might be TRBD1 (5 bases). This CDR3 spans 17 amino acids. Germline loops: CDR1 LGHNA, CDR2 YNFKEQ. The V gene lost 4 bases and the J gene lost 8 bases, with 26 bases spanning the gap. The CDR3 loop reads CASSLKNRGGGLWGYTF. CDR3 DNA: TGTGCCAGCAGCCTAAAAAATCGGGGCGGGGGTTTGTGGGGCTACACCTTC.

V usage is TRBV15 and J usage is TRBJ2-4, with 11 bases that match TRBD2. The CDR3 consists of 15 residues. The V gene's germline CDR1 is LNHNV and CDR2 YYDKDF (reference sequence). The junction had 4 bases not matched to a gene; V was cut back by 0 bases and J by 9 bases. CDR3 sequence (DNA): TGTGCCACCAGCAGAGAGCTAGCGGGGGGCGGCATTCAGTACTTC. Translating gives CATSRELAGGGIQYF.

The J gene is TRBJ2-1, the V gene TRBV4-3, with TRBD1 identical over 11 bases. The CDR3 length is 13 residues. V lost 3 bases, J lost 16 bases, and 8 bases stayed unmatched. Germline CDR1 is LGHNA and CDR2 is YSLEER. DNA of the CDR3: TGCGCCAGCAGCCAGTACCGGACAGGGGGCACCTTCTTC. Protein product: CASSQYRTGGTFF.

The chain is built from TRBV27 and TRBJ2-1; TRBD2 might be the D (7 bases). Germline lookup yields CDR1 MNHEY and CDR2 SMNVEV (reference sequence). V was shortened by 2 bases and J by 8 bases, with 16 bases between the two germline ends. The CDR3 runs 15 residues. The CDR3 protein is CASSLTGGGLDEQFF. The CDR3 DNA follows: TGTGCCAGCAGTTTAACTGGGGGGGGCCTGGATGAGCAGTTCTTC.

A note on this clone: At one boundary the junction diverges from the germline segment, which might be a read error. The V call is TRBV7-7, the J call TRBJ2-3; D is unresolved. CDR3 length equals 14 residues. Germline V CDR1 and CDR2: SSHAT, FNYEAQ (reference sequence). The CDR3 loop reads CASSLVGTTDTQYF. The CDR3 DNA reads TGTGCTAGCAGCTTAGTGGGCACCACAGATACGCAGTATTTT.

The chain couples TRBV18 to TRBJ2-7, with TRBD1 matching over 9 bases. The V and J ends lost 3 bases and 0 bases, in that order; junction bases with no gene match: 9. Looked up from germline, CDR1 is KGHSH and CDR2 is LQKENI. CDR3 length: 17 amino acids. As DNA, the CDR3 is TGTGCCAGCTCACCGGATGGGACAGGGATTACCTCCTACGAGCAGTACTTC. It translates to CASSPDGTGITSYEQYF.

The chain has TRBV14 and TRBJ1-4; possibly TRBD1 for D (6 bases). This CDR3 is built from 15 residues. Deletions cut 4 bases from V and 5 bases from J, with 14 bases between. From germline, CDR1 is SGHDN and CDR2 FVKESK. Here the CDR3 DNA reads TGTGCCAGCAGCCGTGCGAGGGGGGGGAATGAAAAACTGTTTTTT. This codes for CASSRARGGNEKLFF.

The CDR3 here is CASSETDYSNQPQHF. Written as DNA, the CDR3 is TGCGCCAGCAGCGAGACAGATTATAGCAATCAGCCCCAGCATTTT. The gene calls are TRBV5-1 and TRBJ1-5, with D possibly TRBD1 on 5 matching bases. The CDR3 runs 15 residues. The V end was cut by 4 bases, the J end by 0 bases, with 11 bases between. CDR1 and CDR2 (germline): SGHRS, YFSETQ.